This T cell receptor (beta chain) was captured by sequencing in a study of blood T cell repertoires in COVID-19. Study-wide background: Specimens from acute and convalescent COVID-19 originated in the United States, Italy and Spain. The cDNA or gDNA used as material had been derived from T cells, B-cell-depleted T cells, or PBMCs.

CDR1 is MDHEN and CDR2 is SYDVKM in the germline V gene. The germline V and J ends were trimmed by 7 bases and 2 bases, with 9 bases remaining between them. The CDR3 spans 13 residues. How the authors handled the data: Amplification of reference gene primers provided the estimated nucleated cell counts. Clones were sequenced by immunoSEQ multiplex PCR, and TCRdb holds only the in-frame ones, with some missing. That table gives V, J and clone size, and the DNA gave D and trimming. The data show under 95,000 clones, 79% seen once. This receptor was identified in a man between 60 and 70 years old with active or convalescent COVID-19. The sample consisted of peripheral blood. This sequence joins TRBV28 and TRBJ2-4; weak D call: TRBD1 (5 bases). This CDR3 reads CASTDITKNIQYF. In DNA, the CDR3 is TGTGCCAGCACGGACATCACCAAAAACATTCAGTACTTC.